The rows below give T cell receptor beta chains drawn from one sample of a study of T cells after yellow fever vaccination. TCRdb itself ran the 5' RACE reads through MiXCR, one entry per CDR3 protein. The sample includes approximately 510,000 distinct CDR3 sequences, about a fifth seen only once; the top ten take roughly a sixth. Sequenced material: PBMCs, taken about 20 days after the first yellow fever vaccination. These receptors all come from a man between 18 and 29 years old who received the YFV17D yellow fever vaccine. Each CDR3 is given with its conserved first and last residue. The order of the fields is V gene, clone size, J gene, D gene, CDR3 DNA, CDR3 protein. D genes are given only for firm matches. Where a row states a size, it is once, few, many or the class of an expanded clone; other rows omit it.

V: TRBV7-2; size: -; J: TRBJ2-5; D: -; DNA: TGTGCCAGCAGCTTCCTTCCGGGACTAGAGACCCAGTACTTC; CDR3: CASSFLPGLETQYF
V: TRBV27; size: -; J: TRBJ2-2; D: -; DNA: TGTGCCAGCTCCCAACGTGTGAACACCGGGGAGCTGTTTTTT; CDR3: CASSQRVNTGELFF
V: TRBV6-1; size: few; J: TRBJ1-2; D: -; DNA: TGTGCCAGCAGTGGCCAGGCAGGGGCGGGCGGCTACACCTTC; CDR3: CASSGQAGAGGYTF
V: TRBV27; size: -; J: TRBJ2-7; D: TRBD1; DNA: TGTGCCAGTAGTCTGACAGGGCTTCCCTACGAGCAGTACTTC; CDR3: CASSLTGLPYEQYF
V: TRBV9; size: few; J: TRBJ2-3; D: TRBD1; DNA: TGTGCCAGCAGCGTTCCCCCAGGGGGAGTGACAGATACGCAGTATTTT; CDR3: CASSVPPGGVTDTQYF
V: TRBV12-3/TRBV12-4; size: -; J: TRBJ1-4; D: TRBD1; DNA: TGTGCCAGCAGTCAAACAGGGGGCGCGGCTGAAAAACTGTTTTTT; CDR3: CASSQTGGAAEKLFF
V: TRBV10-3; size: few; J: TRBJ2-1; D: TRBD2; DNA: TGTGCCATCAGCCTTCGGACTAGCGAGGGTGAGCAGTTCTTC; CDR3: CAISLRTSEGEQFF
V: TRBV4-3; size: -; J: TRBJ2-5; D: -; DNA: TGCGCCAGCAGCCGGGGCTATTCAGAGACCCAGTACTTC; CDR3: CASSRGYSETQYF
V: TRBV12-3/TRBV12-4; size: -; J: TRBJ2-3; D: -; DNA: TGTGCCAGCAGTAAGACAGAAGGAGGTACGCAGTATTTT; CDR3: CASSKTEGGTQYF
V: TRBV5-1; size: -; J: TRBJ2-5; D: TRBD2; DNA: TGCGCCAGCAGCTTGGGGTTGGGACCTAGCGGGGGAAACCAAGAGACCCAGTACTTC; CDR3: CASSLGLGPSGGNQETQYF
V: TRBV18; size: few; J: TRBJ2-7; D: -; DNA: TGTGCCAGCTCACTTGGGCAGTCCAGAAACCACTACGAGCAGTACTTC; CDR3: CASSLGQSRNHYEQYF
V: TRBV7-2; size: few; J: TRBJ2-4; D: TRBD1; DNA: TGTGCCAGCAGCTTACAGGGGGCCGCATTAGGATACATTCAGTACTTC; CDR3: CASSLQGAALGYIQYF
V: TRBV20-1; size: few; J: TRBJ2-3; D: -; DNA: TGCAGTCCCAGGGGTACAATAGCGTCGGTCACAGATACGCAGTATTTT; CDR3: CSPRGTIASVTDTQYF
V: TRBV7-2; size: once; J: TRBJ2-5; D: -; DNA: TGTGCCAGCAGCATTAGCTTTTTGGAGACCCAGTACTTC; CDR3: CASSISFLETQYF
V: TRBV28; size: -; J: TRBJ1-5; D: -; DNA: TGTGCCAGCAGTTGGGCAGGGGTTTATAGCAATCAGCCCCAGCATTTT; CDR3: CASSWAGVYSNQPQHF
V: TRBV6-1; size: -; J: TRBJ1-1; D: -; DNA: TGTGCCAGCAGTGAATACGTAAGGGCTGAAGCTTTCTTT; CDR3: CASSEYVRAEAFF
V: TRBV6-5; size: -; J: TRBJ1-2; D: -; DNA: TGTGCCAGCAGTTACTCTACAGGGCTGGGCGGCTACACCTTC; CDR3: CASSYSTGLGGYTF
V: TRBV24-1; size: -; J: TRBJ2-5; D: TRBD2; DNA: TGTGCCCCCCAAGGGGTAGCGGGGGGCCGCGAGTACCAAGAGACCCAGTACTTC; CDR3: CAPQGVAGGREYQETQYF
V: TRBV28; size: few; J: TRBJ1-2; D: -; DNA: TGTGCCAGCAGGGCCCCGGGGGGGGGCAGTGGCTACACCTTC; CDR3: CASRAPGGGSGYTF
V: TRBV12-3/TRBV12-4; size: few; J: TRBJ2-3; D: TRBD2; DNA: TGTGCCAGCAGTTTAGTTGCCCTAGCGGGTTCAGATACGCAGTATTTT; CDR3: CASSLVALAGSDTQYF
V: TRBV6-2/TRBV6-3; size: few; J: TRBJ2-4; D: TRBD1; DNA: TGTGCCAGCAGTAACTCCCGGACAGGGTTTAACATTCAGTACTTC; CDR3: CASSNSRTGFNIQYF
V: TRBV7-6; size: -; J: TRBJ1-6; D: -; DNA: TGTGCCAGCAGCTTAGAGGGGATAGGGGATTCACCCCTCCACTTT; CDR3: CASSLEGIGDSPLHF
V: TRBV27; size: many; J: TRBJ2-1; D: -; DNA: TGTGCCAGCAGTGAGGACAGCTCCTACAATGAGCAGTTCTTC; CDR3: CASSEDSSYNEQFF
V: TRBV6-2/TRBV6-3; size: -; J: TRBJ2-6; D: -; DNA: TGTGCCAGCAGGGAGGGGGCCTCTGGGGCCAACGTCCTGACTTTC; CDR3: CASREGASGANVLTF
V: TRBV4-3; size: few; J: TRBJ2-1; D: -; DNA: TGCGCCAGCAGCCAAGGAGGTTCTCTTCTAGGGAATGAGCAGTTCTTC; CDR3: CASSQGGSLLGNEQFF
V: TRBV12-3/TRBV12-4; size: few; J: TRBJ2-1; D: -; DNA: TGTGCCAGCAGCCTCCGCTTAGGACACGTCAATGAGCAGTTCTTC; CDR3: CASSLRLGHVNEQFF
V: TRBV28; size: -; J: TRBJ2-1; D: -; DNA: TGTGCCAGCAGTTTAGGCCCAGATGCCTCCTACAATGAGCAGTTCTTC; CDR3: CASSLGPDASYNEQFF
V: TRBV29-1; size: few; J: TRBJ1-4; D: -; DNA: TGCAGCGTGAAAAGGACAGTAACGAGGGGGAACAATGAAAAACTGTTTTTT; CDR3: CSVKRTVTRGNNEKLFF
V: TRBV7-8; size: once; J: TRBJ2-2; D: TRBD2; DNA: TGTGCCAGCAGCTCTACTAGCGTTCCGAACACCGGGGAGCTGTTTTTT; CDR3: CASSSTSVPNTGELFF
V: TRBV4-2; size: few; J: TRBJ1-5; D: TRBD1; DNA: TGTGCCAGCAGCCAAGTGACGACAGGGGCTAATCAGCCCCAGCATTTT; CDR3: CASSQVTTGANQPQHF
V: TRBV29-1; size: -; J: TRBJ1-5; D: -; DNA: TGCAGCGTTGTTTTCGGTGGGAGCAATCAGCCCCAGCATTTT; CDR3: CSVVFGGSNQPQHF
V: TRBV14; size: few; J: TRBJ2-1; D: -; DNA: TGTGCCAGCAGCCAAGCTTTAGGGCGAGAAGGGGAGCAGTTCTTC; CDR3: CASSQALGREGEQFF
V: TRBV7-9; size: few; J: TRBJ2-1; D: -; DNA: TGTGCCAGCAGTTCCTTTTCCTACAATGAGCAGTTCTTC; CDR3: CASSSFSYNEQFF
V: TRBV20-1; size: few; J: TRBJ1-4; D: TRBD1; DNA: TGCAGTGCTAGAGTTACAGGGGATGAAAAACTGTTTTTT; CDR3: CSARVTGDEKLFF
V: TRBV4-3; size: -; J: TRBJ1-4; D: TRBD1; DNA: TGCGCCAGCAGCCCCGGGACAGGGATTAATGAAAAACTGTTTTTT; CDR3: CASSPGTGINEKLFF
V: TRBV6-1; size: -; J: TRBJ2-7; D: -; DNA: TGTGCCAGCAGTGTGACAAGGGGTGCGGTCGAGCAGTACTTC; CDR3: CASSVTRGAVEQYF
V: TRBV10-3; size: many; J: TRBJ2-5; D: -; DNA: TGTGCCATCAGTGGTGGAGGGGAGACCCAGTACTTC; CDR3: CAISGGGETQYF
V: TRBV20-1; size: few; J: TRBJ1-1; D: -; DNA: TGCAGTGCTACCCAGGGGATGAACACTGAAGCTTTCTTT; CDR3: CSATQGMNTEAFF
V: TRBV19; size: -; J: TRBJ1-4; D: -; DNA: TGTGCCAGTAGTTTGCGGTATCGCGAGCTGTTTTTT; CDR3: CASSLRYRELFF
V: TRBV7-2; size: many; J: TRBJ1-3; D: -; DNA: TGTGCCAGCAGCTTAGGACAGGTTGCGTCTGGAAACACCATATATTTT; CDR3: CASSLGQVASGNTIYF
V: TRBV4-1; size: -; J: TRBJ2-2; D: TRBD2; DNA: TGCGCCAGCAGCCCGAGAGCGGGGGGGGCCGGGGAGCTGTTTTTT; CDR3: CASSPRAGGAGELFF
V: TRBV7-3; size: few; J: TRBJ2-5; D: -; DNA: TGTGCCAGCAGCTTCTCGGGACGTAACCAAGAGACCCAGTACTTC; CDR3: CASSFSGRNQETQYF
V: TRBV2; size: -; J: TRBJ2-2; D: TRBD1; DNA: TGTGCCAGCAGTTACCGGGACAGGGGTACCGGGGAGCTGTTTTTT; CDR3: CASSYRDRGTGELFF
V: TRBV5-1; size: few; J: TRBJ2-7; D: -; DNA: TGCGCCAGCAGCTTCTCCTCTGGATACGAGCAGTACTTC; CDR3: CASSFSSGYEQYF
V: TRBV9; size: few; J: TRBJ2-2; D: TRBD1; DNA: TGTGCCAGCAGCGCGTGGGACAGGGCCGCCGGGGAGCTGTTTTTT; CDR3: CASSAWDRAAGELFF
V: TRBV5-1; size: few; J: TRBJ2-1; D: -; DNA: TGCGCCAGCAGCTTTACACAGAGCAATGAGCAGTTCTTC; CDR3: CASSFTQSNEQFF
V: TRBV6-1; size: -; J: TRBJ2-2; D: TRBD1; DNA: TGTGCCAGCAGTAATGGACAGGGGGCGACCGGGGAGCTGTTTTTT; CDR3: CASSNGQGATGELFF
V: TRBV10-3; size: few; J: TRBJ1-1; D: -; DNA: TGTGCCATCAGTGATCAGAACACTGAAGCTTTCTTT; CDR3: CAISDQNTEAFF
V: TRBV19; size: few; J: TRBJ2-7; D: -; DNA: TGTGCCAGTAGGCCGTGGGGGGGCCACGAGCAGTACTTC; CDR3: CASRPWGGHEQYF
V: TRBV4-1; size: few; J: TRBJ2-5; D: TRBD2; DNA: TGCGCCAGCAGCCAAGATGCAGCGGGGGGGTACCAAGAGACCCAGTACTTC; CDR3: CASSQDAAGGYQETQYF
V: TRBV19; size: -; J: TRBJ2-7; D: -; DNA: TGTGCCAGTAGTATAGTAGACGCCAGCATCTACGAGCAGTACTTC; CDR3: CASSIVDASIYEQYF